This is a list of T cell receptor beta chains from one sample in a study of cytomegalovirus exposure and HLA in healthy donors. Sequencing used immunoSEQ multiplex PCR; TCRdb keeps in-frame clones, though not all of them. This table has about 160,000 clones, approximately 88% appearing once. Sequenced: PBMCs. These receptors were obtained from a man younger than 45 in good health and CMV-seronegative. Both conserved end residues are part of each CDR3. Fields, in order: J gene, D gene, clone size, V gene, CDR3 DNA, CDR3 protein. D genes are given only for firm matches. Clone size appears in some rows only: once, few, many, or a class for an expanded clone.

>TRBJ1-3|TRBD1|NA|TRBV6-1
TGTGCCAGCAGTGGAGGACAGGGGAGAAACACCATATATTTT
CASSGGQGRNTIYF
>TRBJ1-1|NA|NA|TRBV29-1
TGCAGCGTTGTAGTGGGCCCGAACACTGAAGCTTTCTTT
CSVVVGPNTEAFF
>TRBJ2-3|NA|NA|TRBV30
TGTGCCTGGAATATTTACAGGGACCGCGGGTATACGCAGTATTTT
CAWNIYRDRGYTQYF
>TRBJ1-1|TRBD1|NA|TRBV6-5
TGTGCCAGCAGTTATGGGTGGACAGGGAACACTGAAGCTTTCTTT
CASSYGWTGNTEAFF
>TRBJ2-2|NA|NA|TRBV5-4
TGTGCCAGCAGCTTGTCGGGCACCGGGGAGCTGTTTTTT
CASSLSGTGELFF
>TRBJ1-2|TRBD1|NA|TRBV6-5
TGTGCCAGCAGTTACGGCGGACAGGGGTTGAGGGATGGCTACACCTTC
CASSYGGQGLRDGYTF
>TRBJ2-5|TRBD1|NA|TRBV7-9
TGTGCCAGCACCCTGTCGGGACAGGGGCTAGAGACCCAGTACTTC
CASTLSGQGLETQYF
>TRBJ2-2|NA|NA|TRBV27
TGTGCCAGCAGCCTACTCATAACCGGGGAGCTGTTTTTT
CASSLLITGELFF
>TRBJ1-3|NA|NA|TRBV10-2
TGCGCCAGCAGTGACCCCCGGACAGCTGGAAACACCATATATTTT
CASSDPRTAGNTIYF
>TRBJ1-1|NA|NA|TRBV6-1
TGTGCCAGCAGTGTGTGGGGCGAGAACACTGAAGCTTTCTTT
CASSVWGENTEAFF
>TRBJ2-1|TRBD2|NA|TRBV6-6
TGTGCCAGCAGTTACTCTAGCGGGCGGGATGAGCAGTTCTTC
CASSYSSGRDEQFF
>TRBJ1-1|TRBD1|NA|TRBV6-6
TGTGCCAGCAGTTACACAGGGGAGGTGTACACTGAAGCTTTCTTT
CASSYTGEVYTEAFF
>TRBJ1-4|NA|NA|TRBV12-5
TGTGCTAGTGGTTTGGCCGGGATGTTCGGGTTTGAAGTAGAAAAACTGTTTTTT
CASGLAGMFGFEVEKLFF
>TRBJ2-5|NA|NA|TRBV19
TGTGCCAGTAGTACCCCGTACCAAGAGACCCAGTACTTC
CASSTPYQETQYF
>TRBJ1-2|NA|NA|TRBV30
TGTGCCTGGAGCCCGGGGATAGCTAACTATGGCTACACCTTC
CAWSPGIANYGYTF
>TRBJ1-4|TRBD1|NA|TRBV18
TGTGCCAGCTCACCACCGGGACAGCAGAATGAAAAACTGTTTTTT
CASSPPGQQNEKLFF
>TRBJ2-1|TRBD2|NA|TRBV12-5
TGTGCTAGTGGTTTGGTACACACTAGCGGTTATAGCTCCTACAATGAGCAGTTCTTC
CASGLVHTSGYSSYNEQFF
>TRBJ2-5|TRBD2|once|TRBV5-4
TGTGCCAGCAGCTTGGGGACTAGCGACCAAGAGACCCAGTACTTC
CASSLGTSDQETQYF
>TRBJ2-7|NA|NA|TRBV5-5
TGTGCCAGCTCTAGCGCCTCCTACGAGCAGTACTTC
CASSSASYEQYF
>TRBJ1-1|TRBD1|once|TRBV5-6
TGTGCCAGCAGCTTAGGACAGGGGGTCATGAACACTGAAGCTTTCTTT
CASSLGQGVMNTEAFF
>TRBJ2-5|NA|NA|TRBV28
TGTGCCAGCAGACCGGGACTGATACAAGAGACCCAGTACTTC
CASRPGLIQETQYF
>TRBJ1-1|NA|NA|TRBV7-6
TGTGCCAGCAGTATCTACCAGGGCACTGAAGCTTTCTTT
CASSIYQGTEAFF
>TRBJ2-1|TRBD2|NA|TRBV5-1
TGCGCCAGCAGCTCTAGCGGGAGAGACAATGAGCAGTTCTTC
CASSSSGRDNEQFF
>TRBJ2-6|NA|NA|TRBV5-6
TGTGCCAGCCGTCAGGGCTTTAGCTCTGGGGCCAACGTCCTGACTTTC
CASRQGFSSGANVLTF
>TRBJ2-2|NA|NA|TRBV7-9
TGTGCCAGCAGCTTAGGGCCACCGAGGCTAGCGAACACCGGGGAGCTGTTTTTT
CASSLGPPRLANTGELFF
>TRBJ1-4|NA|NA|TRBV23-1
TGCGCCAGCAGTCAGAACAGGGTTACTAATGAAAAACTGTTTTTT
CASSQNRVTNEKLFF
>TRBJ2-5|NA|NA|TRBV6-5
TGTGCCAGCAGCCGCCTGGGAGAACAAGAGACCCAGTACTTC
CASSRLGEQETQYF
>TRBJ2-3|TRBD2|NA|TRBV4-2
TGTGCCAGCCGTATGGGACTAGCGGGAGAGGGGGATACGCAGTATTTT
CASRMGLAGEGDTQYF
>TRBJ2-1|TRBD2|NA|TRBV10-1
TGCGCCAGCAGTGATAATGGGGGGGAGGGCCGGCGGTTCTTC
CASSDNGGEGRRFF
>TRBJ2-4|TRBD1|NA|TRBV27
TGTGCCAGCAGTTTTGGACAGGAGCTAGCCAAAAACATTCAGTACTTC
CASSFGQELAKNIQYF
>TRBJ1-1|NA|NA|TRBV18
TGTGCCAGCTCACCTGGTGGGGGCATCACTGAAGCTTTCTTT
CASSPGGGITEAFF
>TRBJ2-2|TRBD2|NA|TRBV19
TGTGCCAGTAGCAGGACTAGCGGGGTAAACACCGGGGAGCTGTTTTTT
CASSRTSGVNTGELFF
>TRBJ2-4|NA|once|TRBV5-1
TGCGCCAGCAGCGGACGCCCTTCACTAGATCCTCTAGCCAAAAACATTCAGTACTTC
CASSGRPSLDPLAKNIQYF
>TRBJ2-1|TRBD2|NA|TRBV7-2
TGTGCCAGCAGCTTTGCGGGGGGGGGCAATGAGCAGTTCTTC
CASSFAGGGNEQFF
>TRBJ1-2|TRBD1|NA|TRBV30
TGTGCCTGGAGTGCTACAACAGGGGGCCACTATGGCTACACCTTC
CAWSATTGGHYGYTF
>TRBJ1-1|NA|NA|TRBV28
TGTGCCAGCAGTCCCCCACAAGAGAACACTGAAGCTTTCTTT
CASSPPQENTEAFF
>TRBJ1-4|NA|once|TRBV5-1
TGCGCCAGCAGGGAGGGCGTAGGGGAATCTAATGAAAAACTGTTTTTT
CASREGVGESNEKLFF
>TRBJ1-4|NA|NA|TRBV7-9
TGTGCCAGCAGCTTAATGGGGCTCGCAACTAATGAAAAACTGTTTTTT
CASSLMGLATNEKLFF
>TRBJ2-1|TRBD2|NA|TRBV30
TGTGCCTGGAGCTCCTTAAGGGCGGGAGTTTTCAATGAGCAGTTCTTC
CAWSSLRAGVFNEQFF
>TRBJ2-1|TRBD2|NA|TRBV29-1
TGCAGCGTTTGGGGAGCGGGGGGGCGCGAGCAGTTCTTC
CSVWGAGGREQFF
>TRBJ2-1|NA|NA|TRBV5-1
TGCGCCAGCAGCGCTCTGTCCACTAGTAACAATGAGCAGTTCTTC
CASSALSTSNNEQFF
>TRBJ2-3|TRBD2|once|TRBV5-4
TGTGCCAGCAGCACGGGACTAGCGGGGGGCGACCGGGATACGCAGTATTTT
CASSTGLAGGDRDTQYF